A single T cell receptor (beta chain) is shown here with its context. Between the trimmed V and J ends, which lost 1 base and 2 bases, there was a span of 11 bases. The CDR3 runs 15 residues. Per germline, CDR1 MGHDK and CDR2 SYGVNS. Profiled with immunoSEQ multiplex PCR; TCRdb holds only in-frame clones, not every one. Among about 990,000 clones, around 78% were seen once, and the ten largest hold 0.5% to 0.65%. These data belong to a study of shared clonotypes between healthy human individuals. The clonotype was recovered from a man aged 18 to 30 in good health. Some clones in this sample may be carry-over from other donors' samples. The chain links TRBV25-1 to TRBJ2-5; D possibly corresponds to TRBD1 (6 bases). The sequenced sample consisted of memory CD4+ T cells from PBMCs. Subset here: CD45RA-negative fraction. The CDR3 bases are TGTGCCAGCAGTGAATTGGGACACACGCAAGAGACCCAGTACTTC. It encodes CASSELGHTQETQYF.